What follows is one T cell receptor beta chain and its context. Its antigen is as yet unknown. The junction departs from the called germline gene at one end, perhaps through a read error. The data stem from a study of post-analysis software for immune sequencing data. Study at large: Secondary progressive, relapsing-remitting and progressive-relapsing multiple sclerosis were among the included disease courses.

Study-wide results and limits: When compared against controls, multiple sclerosis patients showed significantly lower normalized Chao1 diversity. Compared with controls, patients had more of roughly 5 TRBV segments, including TRBV5-6, TRBV5-1 and TRBV20-1.

Tagging with unique molecular identifiers was a feature of the TCR beta cDNA libraries. The yield from roughly 1 to 10 million T cells was roughly 0.5 million cDNA molecules in total. TCRdb redid the calling of the PCR reads with MiXCR, one entry per CDR3 protein. The table shows roughly 870,000 distinct CDR3 sequences, with around 50% occurring only once. CDR1 MRHNA and CDR2 SNTAGT come from the germline V gene. The CDR3 length is 14 residues. The sample was blood. V is TRBV6-4 and J is TRBJ2-3; a weak D match, TRBD1 (5 bases). The clonotype comes from a girl aged 5-17 years with multiple sclerosis. DNA for the CDR3: TGTGCCAGCAGTGACCAGGGTAGCACAGGTACGCAGTATTTT. It is translated as CASSDQGSTGTQYF.